Below are 10 T cell receptor beta chains sequenced from a single sample in a study of blood T cell repertoires in COVID-19. This table comes from immunoSEQ multiplex PCR, and its TCRdb copy is limited to in-frame clones, with some not included. The sample holds some 38,000 clones, roughly 89% seen once. Sequencing was carried out using peripheral blood. These receptors all come from a man aged 60-69 years with active or convalescent COVID-19.

This chain uses TRBV20-1 with TRBJ2-3, with D hard to call. V lost 3 bases, J lost 5 bases, and 12 bases lay in between. Germline V gives CDR1 DFQATT, CDR2 SNEGSKA (reference sequence). This CDR3 region has 13 residues. The CDR3 region is CSASPSVGDTQYF. The CDR3 coding sequence is TGCAGTGCTAGTCCGAGCGTTGGAGATACGCAGTATTTT.

This clone occurred a few times. The rearrangement uses TRBV6-5 and TRBJ2-1; D ambiguous. The CDR3 spans 15 residues. Germline CDR1 is MNHEY and CDR2 is SVGAGI. V lost 3 bases, J lost 2 bases, and 11 bases lay in between. CDR3 nucleotides: TGTGCCAGCAGTTATGAGATAGCCGCCTACAATGAGCAGTTCTTC. Translated: CASSYEIAAYNEQFF.

The rearrangement joins TRBV6-5 to TRBJ2-7, with 7 bases identical to TRBD1. Germline CDR1 and CDR2: MNHEY and SVGAGI. The V and J ends lost 6 bases and 2 bases, in that order; junction bases with no gene match: 10. The CDR3 is made up of 15 amino acids. In DNA form, the CDR3 reads TGTGCCAGCAGCCCCCTCCCCCAGGGGGCCTACGAGCAGTACTTC. The encoded protein is CASSPLPQGAYEQYF.

This clone came up a few times. The V and J genes are TRBV5-4 and TRBJ2-7; tentative D call: TRBD2 (5 bases). Trimming stripped 1 base from V and 4 bases from J, with 15 bases between. The germline gives CDR1 SGHNT, CDR2 YYREEE (reference sequence). This CDR3 comprises 15 residues. As DNA, the CDR3 is TGTGCCAGCAGCTTGTGGAGGACTGGAATTTACGAGCAGTACTTC. Its translation is CASSLWRTGIYEQYF.

The V and J genes are TRBV28 and TRBJ2-1; 10 nucleotides agree with TRBD2. Germline V lookup: CDR1 MDHEN, CDR2 SYDVKM. This CDR3 is 16 amino acids long. J was trimmed by 3 bases and V by 5 bases; bases with no gene match: 7. The CDR3 bases are TGTGCCAGCAGTCTTACACTAGCGGGAAGCTACAATGAGCAGTTCTTC. Translated: CASSLTLAGSYNEQFF.

V usage is TRBV7-6 and J usage is TRBJ2-3; 7 bases match TRBD1. Germline V lookup: CDR1 SGHVS, CDR2 FNYEAQ. The CDR3 runs 15 residues. The V and J ends lost 2 bases and 1 base, in that order; junction bases with no gene match: 3. The CDR3 here is CASSLSGQGTDTQYF. The CDR3 DNA reads as TGTGCCAGCAGCTTATCCGGACAGGGCACAGATACGCAGTATTTT.

The chain is built from TRBV11-2 and TRBJ2-5; 9 bases line up with TRBD1. CDR1 is SGHAT and CDR2 is FQNNGV in the germline V gene. CDR3 length: 14 residues. V gave up 5 bases and J gave up 5 bases; unmatched junction bases: 6. The CDR3 loop is CASSLQGAGETQYF. Here the CDR3 DNA reads TGTGCCAGCAGCCTACAGGGGGCGGGGGAGACCCAGTACTTC.

The chain links TRBV7-6 to TRBJ2-3; 9 bases fit TRBD2. Germline V CDR1 and CDR2: SGHVS, FNYEAQ. V shed 5 bases, J shed 1 base, and the junction held 7 bases outside the gene matches. CDR3 length: 16 residues. The CDR3 bases are TGTGCCAGCAGCCCTAGACTAGCGGACGGCACAGATACGCAGTATTTT. This codes for CASSPRLADGTDTQYF. Together with reference TRBV7-6 and TRBJ2-3, the CDR3 gives the full variable domain: GAGVSQSPRYKVTKRGQDVALRCDPISGHVSLYWYRQALGQGPEFLTYFNYEAQQDKSGLPNDRFSAERPEGSISTLTIQRTEQRDSAMYRCASSPRLADGTDTQYFGPGTRLTVL.

The chain is built from TRBV2 and TRBJ2-1; weak D call: TRBD2 (5 bases). V gave up 7 bases and J gave up 1 base, with 11 bases separating them. The CDR3 loop spans 14 amino acids. Germline V gene lookup returns CDR1 SNHLY and CDR2 FYNNEI. CDR3 DNA: TGTGCCAGCAAAGGGAGCGGATCCTACAATGAGCAGTTCTTC. This gives the protein CASKGSGSYNEQFF. Drawing the rest from reference TRBV2 and TRBJ2-1, the complete variable domain is EPEVTQTPSHQVTQMGQEVILRCVPISNHLYFYWYRQILGQKVEFLVSFYNNEISEKSEIFDDQFSVERPDGSNFTLKIRSTKLEDSAMYFCASKGSGSYNEQFFGPGTRLTVL.

This chain uses TRBV3-1 (or the pseudogene TRBV3-2) with TRBJ2-3, with a tentative D call TRBD1 (6 bases). The V gene's germline CDR1 is LGHDT and CDR2 YNNKEL (reference sequence). The CDR3 covers 16 residues. V was trimmed by 3 bases and J by 7 bases, leaving 20 bases between them. This CDR3 reads CASSHLYRDRRYTQYF. The CDR3 DNA reads TGTGCCAGCAGCCATTTATACAGGGACCGCCGATATACGCAGTATTTT.